Following are 16 T cell receptor beta chains from one sample sequenced in a study of blood T cell repertoires in COVID-19. Libraries were prepared by immunoSEQ multiplex PCR; TCRdb keeps only in-frame clonotypes and omits some of them. Here the sample spans approximately 50,000 clones, 90% being singletons. Sequences were obtained from peripheral blood. These receptors were taken from a man between 65 and 85 years old with acute or convalescent COVID-19.

The chain links TRBV4-1 to TRBJ2-4; 7 bases line up with TRBD1. J was trimmed by 0 bases and V by 4 bases; bases with no gene match: 9. This CDR3 comprises 17 residues. Germline CDR1 and CDR2: MGHRA and YSYEKL. The CDR3 sequence: CASSPYWDSLAKNIQYF. In DNA, the CDR3 is TGCGCCAGCAGCCCCTATTGGGACAGCCTAGCCAAAAACATTCAGTACTTC.

The V gene is TRBV21-1, the J gene TRBJ1-5; TRBD1, as called in the table, went unchecked against the DNA. TRBV21-1 is tagged as a pseudogene. CDR3 length: 17 residues. The CDR3 here is CASSKVGRAGGNQPQHF. The CDR3 coding sequence is TGTGCCAGCAGCAAAGTCGGCAGGGCAGGAGGCAATCAGCCCCAGCATTTT.

The chain has TRBV15 and TRBJ1-4; tentative D call: TRBD1 (6 bases). The V gene lost 4 bases and the J gene lost 5 bases, with 17 bases spanning the gap. The CDR3 length is 16 residues. CDR1 and CDR2 (germline): LNHNV, YYDKDF (reference sequence). In nucleotides, the CDR3 is TGTGCCACCAGCACAAAACAGGGAGGGCTGAATGAAAAACTGTTTTTT. Its translation is CATSTKQGGLNEKLFF.

V and J are TRBV30 and TRBJ1-2, with TRBD1 matching 8 bases. From germline, CDR1 is GTSNPN and CDR2 SVGIG (reference sequence). J lost 5 bases, V lost 2 bases, and 13 bases had no gene match. The CDR3 spans 16 residues. This chain's CDR3 is CAWSPSPQGGRYGYTF. The DNA of the CDR3 is TGTGCCTGGAGTCCCTCCCCACAGGGGGGACGGTATGGCTACACCTTC.

The chain combines TRBV14 with TRBJ2-3; D is ambiguous. The CDR3 is 13 amino acids. With 4 bases removed from V and 1 base from J, the gap between germline ends came to 6 bases. Germline loops: CDR1 SGHDN, CDR2 FVKESK. This CDR3 reads CASSLLGTDTQYF. CDR3 bases: TGTGCCAGCAGCCTTCTTGGCACAGATACGCAGTATTTT.

This chain joins TRBV18 and TRBJ2-6; D is ambiguous. The CDR3 has 14 residues. Per germline, CDR1 KGHSH and CDR2 LQKENI. Trimming removed 6 bases from V and 1 base from J, with 7 bases in between. The CDR3 loop is CASSYESGANVLTF. The DNA for the CDR3 is TGTGCCAGCTCCTATGAGTCTGGGGCCAACGTCCTGACTTTC.

The chain couples TRBV18 to TRBJ2-3; TRBD1 agrees at 12 bases. Germline values: CDR1 KGHSH, CDR2 LQKENI. The CDR3 sequence is 15 residues long. The V segment lost 4 bases and the J segment 4 bases; nucleotides outside the gene matches: 3. The CDR3 sequence: CASSQGTGGADTQYF. CDR3 nucleotide sequence: TGTGCCAGCTCACAAGGGACAGGGGGCGCAGATACGCAGTATTTT.

J is TRBJ1-4 and V is TRBV15, with D unresolved. With 3 bases removed from V and 8 bases from J, the gap between germline ends came to 7 bases. The germline V gene has CDR1 LNHNV and CDR2 YYDKDF (reference sequence). The CDR3 runs to 12 residues. The CDR3 loop is CATSSRGEKLFF. As DNA, the CDR3 is TGTGCCACCAGCAGTCGGGGAGAAAAACTGTTTTTT.

The chain employs TRBV27 and TRBJ1-2; D possibly corresponds to TRBD1 (5 bases). The germline V and J ends were trimmed by 2 bases and 3 bases, with 16 bases remaining between them. This CDR3 region has 16 residues. The germline CDR1 and CDR2 sequences are MNHEY and SMNVEV (reference sequence). CDR3 in amino acids: CASSLSRSGTDYGYTF. The DNA of the CDR3 is TGTGCCAGCAGTTTAAGTAGGTCGGGGACTGACTATGGCTACACCTTC.

The rearrangement uses TRBV6-1 and TRBJ1-5, with D possibly TRBD1 on 6 matching bases. The CDR3 is made up of 15 amino acids. With 2 bases removed from V and 5 bases from J, the gap between germline ends came to 13 bases. Germline V CDR1 and CDR2: MNHNS, SASEGT. This CDR3 reads CASSESGGRDQPQHF. CDR3 bases: TGTGCCAGCAGTGAATCGGGGGGGCGCGATCAGCCCCAGCATTTT.

V usage is TRBV7-2 and J usage is TRBJ2-2; the D gene is possibly TRBD1 (6 bases). The germline V gene has CDR1 SGHTA and CDR2 FQGNSA. Trimming removed 6 bases from V and 7 bases from J, with 15 bases in between. This CDR3 contains 14 residues. The CDR3 sequence is CASRARRGFGELFF. CDR3 sequence (DNA): TGTGCCAGCAGAGCGCGTAGGGGGTTCGGGGAGCTGTTTTTT.

The chain recombines TRBV5-6 with TRBJ1-3, with D unresolved. This CDR3 is built from 13 residues. The germline CDR1 and CDR2 sequences are SGHDT and YYEEEE. Trimming pared 0 bases from V and 4 bases from J, leaving 5 bases between. This CDR3 is CASSLARGNTIYF. The CDR3 DNA reads as TGTGCCAGCAGCTTGGCCCGGGGAAACACCATATATTTT.

This chain connects TRBV6-5 to TRBJ2-2; D not certain. Deletions cut 6 bases from V and 0 bases from J, with 8 bases between. The length of the CDR3 is 14 residues. The V gene's germline CDR1 is MNHEY and CDR2 SVGAGI. The CDR3 DNA reads TGTGCCAGCAGCAAAAGCCCGAACACCGGGGAGCTGTTTTTT. This codes for CASSKSPNTGELFF.

This chain joins TRBV14 and TRBJ1-6; D may be TRBD1 (5 bases). From germline, CDR1 is SGHDN and CDR2 FVKESK. Trimming took 3 bases from V and 9 from J, leaving 12 bases between them. CDR3 length: 14 amino acids. CDR3 protein: CASSQGGPSSPLHF. DNA of the CDR3: TGTGCCAGCAGCCAGGGGGGACCCAGTTCACCCCTCCACTTT. Looking up the rest from reference TRBV14 and TRBJ1-6 gives the full variable domain: EAGVTQFPSHSVIEKGQTVTLRCDPISGHDNLYWYRRVMGKEIKFLLHFVKESKQDESGMPNNRFLAERTGGTYSTLKVQPAELEDSGVYFCASSQGGPSSPLHFGNGTRLTVT.

The chain joins TRBV2 to TRBJ2-5, with 9 bases matching TRBD2. The CDR3 is 16 amino acids. Trimming at V came to 2 bases and at J to 5 bases, leaving 9 bases not matched to a gene. Germline V lookup: CDR1 SNHLY, CDR2 FYNNEI. The CDR3 spells CASSELGTSLPETQYF. The CDR3 DNA follows: TGTGCCAGCAGTGAATTGGGGACTAGCCTGCCGGAGACCCAGTACTTC.

This clone was seen just once. The rearrangement links TRBV15 to TRBJ2-3, with 11 positions matching TRBD2. The germline V gene encodes CDR1 LNHNV and CDR2 YYDKDF (reference sequence). The CDR3 contains 17 residues. V lost 2 bases to trimming and J lost 1 base; unmatched junction nucleotides: 5. DNA for the CDR3: TGTGCCACCAGCAGACTAGCGGGGGGAGGTGGCACAGATACGCAGTATTTT. It encodes CATSRLAGGGGTDTQYF.